This T cell receptor beta chain was identified during a study of cytomegalovirus exposure and HLA in healthy donors. This CDR3 spans 14 amino acids. CDR1 is MNHEY and CDR2 is SMNVEV in the germline V gene (reference sequence). Trimming took 1 base from V and 2 from J, leaving 8 bases between them. The study's findings and limits: Reports credit the classifier with highly specific, highly sensitive diagnosis of cytomegalovirus status. Some TCR beta chains (164 of them) were listed as cytomegalovirus-associated.

Produced via immunoSEQ multiplex PCR; TCRdb's table is partial and in-frame only. The table shows approximately 270,000 clones, with about 90% occurring only once. As regards this clone: What it recognizes is unknown. Other DNA sequences in this sample translate to the same CDR3.

This sequence was found in a young woman in good health and CMV-seronegative. The chain employs TRBV27 and TRBJ1-1, with TRBD1 as a possible D gene (5 bases). The sequencing sample was made of PBMCs. This CDR3 is CASSLLGGNTEAFF. The CDR3 DNA follows: TGTGCCAGCAGTTTATTGGGGGGAAACACTGAAGCTTTCTTT.